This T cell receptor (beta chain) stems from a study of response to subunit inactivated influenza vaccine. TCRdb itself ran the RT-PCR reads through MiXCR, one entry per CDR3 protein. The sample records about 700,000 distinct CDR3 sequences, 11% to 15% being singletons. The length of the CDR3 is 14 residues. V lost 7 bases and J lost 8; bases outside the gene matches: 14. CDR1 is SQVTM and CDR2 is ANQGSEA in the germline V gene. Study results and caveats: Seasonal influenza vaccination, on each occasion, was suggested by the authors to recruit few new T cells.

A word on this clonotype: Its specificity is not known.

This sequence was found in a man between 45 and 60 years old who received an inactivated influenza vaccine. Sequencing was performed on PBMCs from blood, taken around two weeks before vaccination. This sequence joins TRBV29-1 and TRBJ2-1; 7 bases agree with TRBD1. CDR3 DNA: TGCAGCGGCGCCTCCGGGACAGCCCGCTATGAGCAGTTCTTC. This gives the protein CSGASGTARYEQFF.